Following are 30 T cell receptor beta chains from one sample sequenced in a study of T cells in tuberculosis. Sequencing was performed with immunoSEQ multiplex PCR; in TCRdb, only in-frame clones are kept and a portion is missing. The sample lists about 45,000 clones, approximately 94% seen once, with roughly 2% in the top ten. Sequencing was done on a sample of PBMCs. These TCRs come from a donor between 5 and 29 years old with latent tuberculosis or without tuberculosis infection. Some clones in this sample may be carry-over from other donors' samples.

The chain uses TRBV5-6 and TRBJ1-3; 12 nucleotides align to TRBD1. The CDR3 covers 17 residues. Per germline, CDR1 SGHDT and CDR2 YYEEEE. The J segment lost 4 bases and the V segment lost 0 bases, leaving 5 bases of the junction unmatched. CDR3 nucleotide sequence: TGTGCCAGCAGCTTGGAGGGACAGGGGGCATTGGGAAACACCATATATTTT. It yields the protein CASSLEGQGALGNTIYF.

The sample holds one count of this clone. This chain connects TRBV15 to TRBJ2-7; 9 positions match TRBD2. CDR3 length: 17 amino acids. CDR1 LNHNV and CDR2 YYDKDF come from the germline V gene (reference sequence). The trim removed 1 base at V and 0 bases at J, leaving 7 bases unmatched. The CDR3 region has the DNA TGTGCCACCAGCAGAGGTCGGCTAGCGGGGAGCTCCTACGAGCAGTACTTC. Protein product: CATSRGRLAGSSYEQYF.

The gene calls are TRBV4-3 and TRBJ1-4; 7 positions match TRBD1. Germline values: CDR1 LGHNA, CDR2 YSLEER. With V trimmed by 1 base and J by 4 bases, 6 bases remained unmatched. The CDR3 length is 16 residues. The CDR3 coding sequence is TGCGCCAGCAGCCAAGTCGGGACAGCCTATAATGAAAAACTGTTTTTT. This sequence encodes CASSQVGTAYNEKLFF.

This rearrangement joins TRBV15 to TRBJ2-7; 9 nucleotides line up with TRBD2. Per germline, CDR1 LNHNV and CDR2 YYDKDF (reference sequence). The CDR3 length is 15 residues. Losses at the gene ends were 5 bases for V and 3 bases for J; bases not matched to a gene: 8. DNA of the CDR3: TGTGCCACCAGCTCCAGAGCGGGGGGAATCTACGAGCAGTACTTC. It specifies CATSSRAGGIYEQYF.

This clone was detected only once. J is TRBJ2-2 and V is TRBV9; 10 bases fit TRBD2. The J segment lost 5 bases and the V segment lost 4 bases, leaving 8 bases of the junction unmatched. Germline CDR1 and CDR2: SGDLS and YYNGEE. CDR3 size: 16 residues. This CDR3 reads CASSHLAGDGTGELFF. CDR3 DNA: TGTGCCAGCAGCCATCTAGCGGGAGATGGGACCGGGGAGCTGTTTTTT.

V is TRBV29-1 and J is TRBJ2-7, with a possible D match to TRBD1 (5 bases). CDR3 size: 12 residues. V lost 4 bases and J lost 4, with 11 bases in between. Germline CDR1 is SQVTM and CDR2 is ANQGSEA. The CDR3 DNA reads TGCAGCGTTGGGACACAGCCTTACGAGCAGTACTTC. Protein sequence: CSVGTQPYEQYF.

The chain uses TRBV19 and TRBJ1-5; 8 bases are a match to TRBD1. CDR1 is LNHDA and CDR2 is SQIVND in the germline V gene (reference sequence). Unmatched junction bases numbered 20, after V lost 6 bases and J lost 4 bases. The CDR3 extends over 19 amino acids. CDR3 DNA: TGTGCCAGTAGCGCGATGAACCGAGGCCAGGGGGCCTATAATCAGCCCCAGCATTTT. This gives the protein CASSAMNRGQGAYNQPQHF.

The chain recombines TRBV5-6 with TRBJ1-1; 8 bases are a match to TRBD1. There are 13 residues in the CDR3. CDR1 and CDR2 (germline): SGHDT, YYEEEE. The V and J ends lost 2 bases and 7 bases, in that order; junction bases with no gene match: 4. The CDR3 nucleotides are TGTGCCAGCAGCTTCAGGGGGCTGAATGAAGCTTTCTTT. It specifies CASSFRGLNEAFF.

The V gene is TRBV12-5, the J gene TRBJ1-2; 8 nucleotides match TRBD1. Trimming at V came to 0 bases and at J to 0 bases, leaving 9 bases not matched to a gene. Germline loops: CDR1 LGHNT, CDR2 FRNRAP. The length of the CDR3 is 18 residues. CDR3 nucleotides: TGTGCTAGTGGTTTGGTACTGGGAGACAGGGGTTCTAACTATGGCTACACCTTC. Translating gives CASGLVLGDRGSNYGYTF.

J is TRBJ2-2 and V is TRBV4-3, with TRBD2 matching over 7 bases. The CDR3 loop spans 16 amino acids. After removal of 1 base from V and 5 bases from J, the junction contained 7 bases not matched to a gene. Germline CDR1 reads LGHNA; CDR2 reads YSLEER. The DNA of the CDR3 is TGCGCCAGCAGCCAAGGGGCGGGAGTAGGTACCGGGGAGCTGTTTTTT. It codes for CASSQGAGVGTGELFF.

This sequence joins TRBV27 and TRBJ1-5; the match to TRBD1 covers 8 bases. This CDR3 contains 17 residues. V shed 4 bases and J 0 bases; nucleotides not matched to a gene: 8. CDR1 is MNHEY and CDR2 is SMNVEV in the germline V gene (reference sequence). The CDR3 nucleotides are TGTGCCAGCAGTTCATCCGCAGGGGGCGTTAGCAATCAGCCCCAGCATTTT. Its protein is CASSSSAGGVSNQPQHF.

V gene TRBV27 combines with J gene TRBJ1-3; 8 nucleotides line up with TRBD1. The CDR3 covers 17 residues. V was clipped by 5 bases and J by 0 bases; unmatched bases: 9. Germline V gene lookup returns CDR1 MNHEY and CDR2 SMNVEV (reference sequence). The CDR3 here is CASSSNRGTLSGNTIYF. CDR3 nucleotide sequence: TGTGCCAGCAGTAGCAACAGGGGGACCCTCTCTGGAAACACCATATATTTT.

This clone was seen a single time. The genes are TRBV25-1 and TRBJ1-4; 7 bases align to TRBD1. The CDR3 runs 14 residues. Germline lookup yields CDR1 MGHDK and CDR2 SYGVNS. Trimming cost V 2 bases and J 8 bases; bases outside gene matches: 5. The CDR3 bases are TGTGCCAGCAGTGAAGACAGGGTAGGAGAAAAACTGTTTTTT. Translating gives CASSEDRVGEKLFF.

The chain combines TRBV19 with TRBJ1-2; possible D gene TRBD1, 5 bases. Trimming took off 5 bases at V and 5 bases at J, with 18 bases between the two ends. CDR1 LNHDA and CDR2 SQIVND come from the germline V gene (reference sequence). This CDR3 spans 15 amino acids. CDR3 region: CASSAPSQGMYGYTF. CDR3 coding DNA: TGTGCCAGTAGTGCCCCGAGCCAGGGAATGTATGGCTACACCTTC.

The J gene is TRBJ2-6, the V gene TRBV21-1; TRBD2 was called by the table and not checked on the DNA. TRBV21-1 is flagged as a pseudogene. The CDR3 extends over 18 amino acids. The CDR3 region has the DNA TGTGCCAGCATCCACGAAGACGGGGGGTTTGCTGGGGCCAACGTCCTGACTTTC. This gives the protein CASIHEDGGFAGANVLTF.

This clone was seen once. The CDR3 loop is CASSIGDIYYEQYF. DNA for the CDR3: TGTGCCAGTAGTATCGGGGACATATACTACGAGCAGTACTTC. This chain uses TRBV19 with TRBJ2-7; maybe TRBD1 (6 bases). The V gene's germline CDR1 is LNHDA and CDR2 SQIVND (reference sequence). The V gene lost 3 bases and the J gene lost 3 bases, with 12 bases spanning the gap. The CDR3 has 14 amino acids.

The V gene is TRBV7-3, the J gene TRBJ2-3; D is possibly TRBD2 (6 bases). Trimming took 4 bases from V and 1 from J, leaving 9 bases between them. The CDR3 loop spans 14 amino acids. CDR1 is SGHTA and CDR2 is FQGTGA in the germline V gene. In DNA form, the CDR3 reads TGTGCCAGCAGCTCATCTAGCGGCACAGATACGCAGTATTTT. This translates into CASSSSSGTDTQYF.

This CDR3 reads CASSLSGSGAYNEQFF. The DNA of the CDR3 is TGTGCCAGCAGCCTTAGCGGGAGTGGGGCTTACAATGAGCAGTTCTTC. V usage is TRBV2 and J usage is TRBJ2-1; 9 bases are shared with TRBD2. Germline values: CDR1 SNHLY, CDR2 FYNNEI. J lost 4 bases, V lost 6 bases, and 10 bases had no gene match. There are 16 residues in the CDR3.

This chain connects TRBV28 to TRBJ2-5, with D perhaps TRBD2 (5 bases). Germline V gives CDR1 MDHEN, CDR2 SYDVKM. The CDR3 loop spans 15 amino acids. Trimming took off 6 bases at V and 5 bases at J, with 19 bases between the two ends. CDR3 sequence (DNA): TGTGCCAGCAGAATTAAACTCAACTCGGGGGAGACCCAGTACTTC. Translating it yields CASRIKLNSGETQYF.

V and J are TRBV19 and TRBJ2-1, with 11 bases lining up with TRBD2. The junction had 9 bases not matched to a gene; V was cut back by 7 bases and J by 4 bases. The CDR3 runs 16 residues. CDR1 LNHDA and CDR2 SQIVND come from the germline V gene (reference sequence). DNA for the CDR3: TGTGCCAGTATCCCATTAGCGGGAGGGCCTTACAATGAGCAGTTCTTC. Translated: CASIPLAGGPYNEQFF.

The chain combines TRBV7-9 with TRBJ1-1, with D maybe TRBD1 (5 bases). V lost 5 bases and J lost 2, with 12 bases in between. The germline V gene encodes CDR1 SEHNR and CDR2 FQNEAQ (reference sequence). This CDR3 has 14 amino acids. The CDR3 protein is CASSLRQTNTEAFF. Written as DNA, the CDR3 is TGTGCCAGCAGCCTAAGACAGACCAACACTGAAGCTTTCTTT.

The rearrangement joins TRBV28 to TRBJ2-7; a possible D gene is TRBD2 (5 bases). The CDR3 spans 15 residues. Between the trimmed V and J ends, which lost 2 bases and 3 bases, there was a span of 14 bases. The germline V gene has CDR1 MDHEN and CDR2 SYDVKM. The CDR3 DNA is TGTGCCAGCAGTTTAATGGGGAAGCGGATCTACGAGCAGTACTTC. This sequence encodes CASSLMGKRIYEQYF.

By sample fraction, this clone is medium-sized (0.01 to 0.1%). The chain employs TRBV9 and TRBJ2-1, with 8 nucleotides matching TRBD2. This CDR3 has 15 amino acids. V trimming: 0 bases; J trimming: 9 bases; junction bases outside the gene matches: 8. Germline V lookup: CDR1 SGDLS, CDR2 YYNGEE. The DNA of the CDR3 is TGTGCCAGCAGCGTAGGTACGGGAGGGGGGTTTGAGCAGTTCTTC. Translated, it gives CASSVGTGGGFEQFF.

The V and J genes are TRBV7-8 and TRBJ2-1; tentatively, D is TRBD2 (6 bases). CDR3 length: 17 amino acids. The germline V gene has CDR1 SGHVS and CDR2 FQNEAQ. V was clipped by 1 base and J by 0 bases, with 13 bases between them. The CDR3 DNA is TGTGCCAGCAGCTTAGTAGGGCGGGGCAGCTCCTACAATGAGCAGTTCTTC. Encoded protein: CASSLVGRGSSYNEQFF.

The chain has TRBV11-2 and TRBJ1-5, with a possible D match to TRBD1 (6 bases). The V end lost 5 bases, the J end lost 4 bases, and 15 bases lay between the germline ends. CDR1 and CDR2 (germline): SGHAT, FQNNGV. This CDR3 has 15 amino acids. In DNA form, the CDR3 reads TGTGCCAGCAGCGGACGGACAGACACTAATCAGCCCCAGCATTTT. It yields the protein CASSGRTDTNQPQHF. The entire variable domain, with the rest obtained from reference TRBV11-2 and TRBJ1-5, is as follows: EAGVAQSPRYKIIEKRQSVAFWCNPISGHATLYWYQQILGQGPKLLIQFQNNGVVDDSQLPKDRFSAERLKGVDSTLKIQPAKLEDSAVYLCASSGRTDTNQPQHFGDGTRLSIL.

The sample holds one count of this clone. CDR3 nucleotides: TGCGCCAGCAGCCGGCCACTAGCGGATTACAATGAGCAGTTCTTC. Translating it yields CASSRPLADYNEQFF. The chain employs TRBV4-3 and TRBJ2-1; 8 bases map to TRBD2. CDR1 and CDR2 from the germline V gene are LGHNA and YSLEER. After removal of 4 bases from V and 4 bases from J, the junction contained 6 bases not matched to a gene. The CDR3 covers 15 residues.

V gene TRBV7-9 combines with J gene TRBJ1-5, with D perhaps matching TRBD1 (6 bases). The V gene lost 2 bases and the J gene lost 1 base, with 12 bases spanning the gap. This CDR3 is 16 amino acids long. Germline CDR1 is SEHNR and CDR2 is FQNEAQ (reference sequence). The CDR3 DNA sequence: TGTGCCAGCAGCTTACAAGGGGGGGCGAGCAATCAGCCCCAGCATTTT. It codes for CASSLQGGASNQPQHF.

The chain joins TRBV7-7 to TRBJ1-4; D unresolved. Germline V CDR1 and CDR2: SSHAT, FNYEAQ (reference sequence). The CDR3 consists of 15 residues. V was cut by 3 bases and J by 3 bases, with 11 bases left in between. This chain's CDR3 is CASSLWQASNEKLFF. The CDR3 DNA sequence: TGTGCCAGCAGCTTGTGGCAGGCCTCTAATGAAAAACTGTTTTTT.

J is TRBJ2-7 and V is TRBV28, with D perhaps TRBD2 (6 bases). Germline V gene lookup returns CDR1 MDHEN and CDR2 SYDVKM. V lost 5 bases to trimming and J lost 0 bases, with 14 bases between them. CDR3 length: 15 amino acids. The chain's CDR3 is CASSQPGLYSYEQYF. CDR3 sequence (DNA): TGTGCCAGCAGTCAACCGGGACTCTACTCCTACGAGCAGTACTTC.

The chain employs TRBV6-5 and TRBJ1-2; 10 bases are shared with TRBD1. Looked up from germline, CDR1 is MNHEY and CDR2 is SVGAGI. The CDR3 totals 15 residues. J was trimmed by 7 bases and V by 5 bases; bases with no gene match: 10. The CDR3 sequence is CASSPTGQGNGGYTF. The CDR3 DNA follows: TGTGCCAGCAGTCCAACGGGACAGGGGAACGGTGGCTACACCTTC.